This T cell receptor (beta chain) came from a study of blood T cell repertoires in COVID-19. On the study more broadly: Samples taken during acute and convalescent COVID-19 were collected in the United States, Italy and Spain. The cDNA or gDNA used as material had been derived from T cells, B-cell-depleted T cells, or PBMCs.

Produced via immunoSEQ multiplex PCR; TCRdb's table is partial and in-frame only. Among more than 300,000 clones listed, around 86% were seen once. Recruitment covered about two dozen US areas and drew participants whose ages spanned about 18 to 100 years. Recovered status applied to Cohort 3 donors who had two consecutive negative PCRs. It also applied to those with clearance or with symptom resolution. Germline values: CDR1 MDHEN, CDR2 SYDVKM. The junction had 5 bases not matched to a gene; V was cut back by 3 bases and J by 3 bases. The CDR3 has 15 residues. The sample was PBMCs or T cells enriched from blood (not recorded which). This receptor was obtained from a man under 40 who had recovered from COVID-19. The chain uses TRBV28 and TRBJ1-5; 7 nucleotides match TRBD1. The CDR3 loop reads CASSFPDRPNQPQHF. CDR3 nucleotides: TGTGCCAGCAGTTTCCCGGACAGGCCCAATCAGCCCCAGCATTTT.